This T cell receptor (beta chain) stems from a study of CD8+CD57+ T cells in acquired aplastic anemia. Overall study findings and caveats: Overlapping CD8+ CDR3 repertoires of patients and controls contained some 27 shared sequences. Levels of CD8+ Simpson's diversity were not significantly distinct in patients versus controls.

All patients picked for sequencing had shown, by flow cytometry, an expansion of CD8+CD57+ cells. Patients were untreated when blood was sampled. Points on this clonotype: Its antigen is undetermined. A much bigger clone sits one base away, suggesting this may be a read error.

TCR beta VDJ and CDR3 profiles were obtained from a genomic DNA template. TCRdb recomputed calls from the reads with MiXCR, one row per CDR3 protein. The sample holds around 170,000 distinct CDR3 sequences, approximately 48% seen once. The CDR3 has 13 residues. Germline lookup yields CDR1 SGHNT and CDR2 YENEEA. Source material: sorted CD4+, CD8+, or CD8+CD57+ T cells (not recorded which) from PBMCs. The receptor's source is a human donor with aplastic anemia. The gene calls are TRBV11-3 and TRBJ1-2; 7 bases agree with TRBD1. The CDR3 coding sequence is TGTACCAGCAGCTTAGACAGGGCGTATGGCTACACCTTC. This translates into CTSSLDRAYGYTF.